This T cell receptor (beta chain) emerged from a study of T-cell reconstitution after alpha-beta-depleted transplantation in children. General observations from the study: Newly produced T cells mostly accounted for T-cell counts and diversity one year post-transplant. Reportedly, alpha-beta T cells present about two months post-transplant originated from several hundred expanded clones of graft origin. Some patients' high day-60 TCRbeta diversity was traced to surviving recipient T cells and thymic progenitors.

TCRbeta library preparation incorporated unique molecular identifiers. TCRdb itself ran the PCR reads through MiXCR, one entry per CDR3 protein. This table holds about 460,000 distinct CDR3 sequences, roughly a tenth found once. As to this clonotype: The antigen is undetermined.

CDR1 LGHNT and CDR2 FRNRAP come from the germline V gene. This CDR3 is 17 amino acids long. The V and J ends lost 5 bases and 3 bases respectively, with 23 bases between them. Source: PBMCs, taken before TCRalphabeta/CD19-depleted stem cell transplant. The sequence derives from a child younger than 10 with inherited bone marrow failure, due to receive a stem cell transplant. The chain recombines TRBV12-5 with TRBJ2-7; D tentatively fits TRBD1 or TRBD2 (5 bases each). This chain's CDR3 is CASGPAPPRGESYEQYF. CDR3 in DNA: TGTGCTAGTGGTCCGGCACCCCCGAGGGGAGAGAGCTACGAGCAGTACTTC.